This T cell receptor (beta chain) was recorded in a study of PD-1 blockade in classical Hodgkin lymphoma. Germline V CDR1 and CDR2: SGHDT, YYEEEE. CDR3 length: 15 amino acids. Trimming stripped 4 bases from V and 4 bases from J, with 17 bases between. Concerning this clone itself: Its target is unknown.

The time point: cycle 4 day 1 (C4D1), after five to seven weeks of nivolumab. The patients all showed relapse after autologous stem cell transplantation, while their brentuximab vedotin exposure varied. Magnetic negative selection purified CD4+ T cells from thawed PBMCs. Profiling relied on immunoSEQ multiplex PCR, and the TCRdb table lists in-frame clones only, not all of them. The table lists roughly 29,000 clones, approximately 89% of them singletons, with approximately 2.4% in the top ten. Whole-study results and caveats: TCR diversity at baseline was reported to be reduced in newly diagnosed patients relative to healthy donors.

The clonotype was recovered from a human donor with classical Hodgkin lymphoma. This chain uses TRBV5-6 with TRBJ1-2; the D is unclear. Sequencing was performed on CD4+ T cells from blood, taken before the fourth cycle of nivolumab. CDR3 nucleotides: TGTGCCAGCAGCACCCCGGCACAGAGTGCCTATGGCTACACCTTC. Translation: CASSTPAQSAYGYTF.